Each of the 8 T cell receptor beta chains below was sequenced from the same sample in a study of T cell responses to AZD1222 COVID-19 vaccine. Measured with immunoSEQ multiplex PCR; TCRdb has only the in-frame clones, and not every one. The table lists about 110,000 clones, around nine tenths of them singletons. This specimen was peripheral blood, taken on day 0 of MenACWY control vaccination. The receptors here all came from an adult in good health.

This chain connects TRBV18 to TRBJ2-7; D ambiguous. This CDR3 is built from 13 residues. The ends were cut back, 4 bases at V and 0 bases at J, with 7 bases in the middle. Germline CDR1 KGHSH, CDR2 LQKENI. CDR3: CASSRAVSYEQYF. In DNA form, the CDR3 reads TGTGCCAGCTCACGGGCAGTCTCCTACGAGCAGTACTTC.

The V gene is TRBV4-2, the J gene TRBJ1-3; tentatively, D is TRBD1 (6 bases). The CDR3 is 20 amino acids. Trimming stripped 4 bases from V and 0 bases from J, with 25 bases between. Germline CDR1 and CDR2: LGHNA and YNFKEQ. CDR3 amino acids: CASSRVMAGAGKSSGNTIYF. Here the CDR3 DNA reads TGTGCCAGCAGCCGGGTCATGGCAGGGGCTGGGAAGAGCTCTGGAAACACCATATATTTT.

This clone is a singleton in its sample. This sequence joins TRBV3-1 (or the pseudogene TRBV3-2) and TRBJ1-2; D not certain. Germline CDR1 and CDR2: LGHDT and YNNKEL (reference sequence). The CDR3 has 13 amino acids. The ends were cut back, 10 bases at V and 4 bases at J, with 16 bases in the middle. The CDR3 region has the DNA TGTGCCACCACCCGGGATGGGCGCTATGGCTACACCTTC. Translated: CATTRDGRYGYTF.

The CDR3 region has the DNA TGTGCCAGCAGCTTGGGGGGTGACAGAAGAAACACCATATATTTT. Amino acids: CASSLGGDRRNTIYF. The chain employs TRBV5-5 and TRBJ1-3; D may be TRBD1 (5 bases). The V gene's germline CDR1 is SGHKS and CDR2 YYEKEE (reference sequence). V lost 0 bases, J lost 5 bases, and 12 bases lay in between. The CDR3 covers 15 residues.

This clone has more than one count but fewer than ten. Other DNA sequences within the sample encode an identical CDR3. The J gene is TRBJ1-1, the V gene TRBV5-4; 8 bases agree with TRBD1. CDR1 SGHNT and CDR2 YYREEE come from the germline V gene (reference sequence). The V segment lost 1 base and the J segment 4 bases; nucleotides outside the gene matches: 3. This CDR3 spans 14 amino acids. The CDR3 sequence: CASSLQGAPTEAFF. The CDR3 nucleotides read TGTGCCAGCAGCTTGCAGGGGGCCCCCACTGAAGCTTTCTTT.

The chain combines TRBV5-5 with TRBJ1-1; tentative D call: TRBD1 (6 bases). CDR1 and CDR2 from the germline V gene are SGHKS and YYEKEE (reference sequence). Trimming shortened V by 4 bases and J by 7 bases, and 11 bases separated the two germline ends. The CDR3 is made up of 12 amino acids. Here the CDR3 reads CASSPGQHEAFF. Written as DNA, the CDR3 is TGTGCCAGCAGCCCCGGACAGCATGAAGCTTTCTTT.

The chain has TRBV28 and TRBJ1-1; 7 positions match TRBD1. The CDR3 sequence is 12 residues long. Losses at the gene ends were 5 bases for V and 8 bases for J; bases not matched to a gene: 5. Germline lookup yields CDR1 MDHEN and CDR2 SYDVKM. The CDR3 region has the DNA TGTGCCAGCAGTACAGACAGGGTAGAAGCTTTCTTT. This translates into CASSTDRVEAFF. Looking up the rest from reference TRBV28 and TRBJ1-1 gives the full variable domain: DVKVTQSSRYLVKRTGEKVFLECVQDMDHENMFWYRQDPGLGLRLIYFSYDVKMKEKGDIPEGYSVSREKKERFSLILESASTNQTSMYLCASSTDRVEAFFGQGTRLTVV.

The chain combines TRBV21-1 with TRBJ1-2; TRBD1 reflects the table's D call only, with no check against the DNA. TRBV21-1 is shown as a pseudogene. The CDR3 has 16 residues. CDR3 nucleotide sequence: TGTGCCAGCAGCTACCCATTTCCGGACAGGCGGCGGGGCTACACCTTC. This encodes CASSYPFPDRRRGYTF.